The entry that follows covers one T cell receptor (beta chain) sequence. The sample originates from a study of beta chain features in type 1 diabetes. The authors reverse transcribed all of the isolated RNA, so sequencing captured expressed TCRB transcripts. TCRdb's table, derived via immunoSEQ multiplex PCR, lists solely in-frame clones and lacks some. The sample shows under 500,000 clones, about 29% of them seen only once. CDR3 length equals 15 residues. The V and J ends lost 0 bases and 0 bases respectively, with 9 bases between them. Germline V gene data show CDR1 as SGHRS and CDR2 as YFSETQ. The sequenced material came from naive CD4+ T cells from blood. The sequence was obtained from a man younger than 30 in good health. The J gene is TRBJ1-1, the V gene TRBV5-1; D not certain. The CDR3 here is CASSLGPGLNTEAFF. CDR3 sequence (DNA): TGCGCCAGCAGCTTGGGCCCGGGATTGAACACTGAAGCTTTCTTT.